The next 2 T cell receptor beta chains were all read from a single sample in a study of blood T cell repertoires in COVID-19. Sequencing used immunoSEQ multiplex PCR; TCRdb keeps in-frame clones, though not all of them. The sample has over 120,000 clones, about 85% seen once. Sample: peripheral blood. Receptors originate from a woman between 65 and 79 years old with COVID-19, enrolled during active disease.

The CDR3 spells CASSRLLGGNQPQHF. CDR3 in DNA: TGTGCCAGCAGCCGCCTCCTGGGCGGCAATCAGCCCCAGCATTTT. This chain connects TRBV7-2 to TRBJ1-5; D is undetermined. Germline V CDR1 and CDR2: SGHTA, FQGNSA. V was trimmed by 5 bases and J by 2 bases, leaving 13 bases between them. This CDR3 contains 15 residues. The complete variable domain, with remaining parts taken from reference TRBV7-2 and TRBJ1-5, reads GAGVSQSPSNKVTEKGKDVELRCDPISGHTALYWYRQSLGQGLEFLIYFQGNSAPDKSGLPSDRFSAERTGGSVSTLTIQRTQQEDSAVYLCASSRLLGGNQPQHFGDGTRLSIL.

V gene TRBV30 combines with J gene TRBJ1-6; 8 bases line up with TRBD1. The CDR3 runs 15 residues. CDR1 GTSNPN and CDR2 SVGIG come from the germline V gene (reference sequence). Trimming removed 2 bases from V and 7 bases from J; junction bases left unmatched: 7. This CDR3 is CAWSRQGAGNSPLHF. CDR3 coding DNA: TGTGCCTGGAGTCGCCAGGGGGCAGGGAATTCACCCCTCCACTTT. The whole variable domain, filled in from reference TRBV30 and TRBJ1-6, reads SQTIHQWPATLVQPVGSPLSLECTVEGTSNPNLYWYRQAAGRGLQLLFYSVGIGQISSEVPQNLSASRPQDRQFILSSKKLLLSDSGFYLCAWSRQGAGNSPLHFGNGTRLTVT.